A single sample is the source of the 14 T cell receptor beta chains below, sequenced in a study of blood T cell repertoires in COVID-19. Here immunoSEQ multiplex PCR was the method, and the copy in TCRdb shows in-frame clones only, minus some. Seen here are some 350,000 clones, about 90% observed once, and the top ten hold 6.5%. Sequencing was carried out using peripheral blood. These receptors were taken from a man in his late teens or twenties with active or convalescent COVID-19.

V gene TRBV25-1 combines with J gene TRBJ1-2; 10 bases match TRBD1. With V trimmed by 1 base and J by 0 bases, 5 bases remained unmatched. Germline assignment: CDR1 MGHDK and CDR2 SYGVNS. The CDR3 has 17 amino acids. The CDR3: CASSEWGQGRTNYGYTF. CDR3 sequence (DNA): TGTGCCAGCAGTGAATGGGGACAGGGGCGAACTAACTATGGCTACACCTTC.

This chain connects TRBV19 to TRBJ1-5; TRBD1 might be the D (6 bases). Trimming removed 5 bases at V and 3 bases at J, with 20 bases between. The CDR3 is 17 amino acids. The germline V gene encodes CDR1 LNHDA and CDR2 SQIVND (reference sequence). The CDR3 here is CASSARQVAVVNQPQHF. The CDR3 DNA sequence: TGTGCCAGTAGTGCCCGACAGGTGGCGGTGGTCAATCAGCCCCAGCATTTT. The complete variable domain, with remaining parts taken from reference TRBV19 and TRBJ1-5, reads DGGITQSPKYLFRKEGQNVTLSCEQNLNHDAMYWYRQDPGQGLRLIYYSQIVNDFQKGDIAEGYSVSREKKESFPLTVTSAQKNPTAFYLCASSARQVAVVNQPQHFGDGTRLSIL.

The chain has TRBV7-8 and TRBJ1-5; 8 bases fit TRBD1. The V segment lost 4 bases and the J segment 1 base; nucleotides outside the gene matches: 3. Germline values: CDR1 SGHVS, CDR2 FQNEAQ. The CDR3 length is 15 residues. CDR3 residues: CASSSWTGSNQPQHF. The CDR3 coding sequence is TGTGCCAGCAGCTCGTGGACAGGGAGCAATCAGCCCCAGCATTTT.

V gene TRBV9 combines with J gene TRBJ2-7; 7 bases match TRBD1. CDR1 is SGDLS and CDR2 is YYNGEE in the germline V gene. V shed 2 bases and J 4 bases; nucleotides not matched to a gene: 9. The CDR3 is 15 residues long. The CDR3 sequence: CASSVSGQVPYEQYF. The CDR3 coding sequence is TGTGCCAGCAGCGTCTCAGGACAGGTTCCGTACGAGCAGTACTTC.

The genes are TRBV7-3 and TRBJ1-1, with D tentatively TRBD1 (5 bases). V dropped 8 bases and J dropped 0 bases, with 10 bases sitting between them. There are 13 residues in the CDR3. Per germline, CDR1 SGHTA and CDR2 FQGTGA. CDR3: CASGAGMNTEAFF. The CDR3 DNA reads TGTGCCAGCGGGGCGGGAATGAACACTGAAGCTTTCTTT.

The chain employs TRBV7-2 and TRBJ2-1; tentatively, D is TRBD1 (7 bases). Germline CDR1 reads SGHTA; CDR2 reads FQGNSA. The CDR3 runs to 13 residues. Trimming pared 6 bases from V and 10 bases from J, leaving 16 bases between. The CDR3 loop is CASSSRQGGEQFF. The CDR3 nucleotides are TGTGCCAGCAGTTCTAGACAGGGAGGCGAGCAGTTCTTC.

The chain links TRBV7-9 to TRBJ2-7; maybe TRBD2 (5 bases). The CDR3 is 14 amino acids. Germline V gives CDR1 SEHNR, CDR2 FQNEAQ (reference sequence). V was cut by 5 bases and J by 0 bases, with 11 bases left in between. The CDR3 is CASSPGLSSYEQYF. The CDR3 DNA reads as TGTGCCAGCAGCCCGGGATTGAGCTCCTACGAGCAGTACTTC.

J is TRBJ1-6 and V is TRBV5-1, with D possibly matching TRBD1 (6 bases). CDR3 length: 18 residues. CDR1 SGHRS and CDR2 YFSETQ come from the germline V gene. V was shortened by 4 bases and J by 9 bases, with 26 bases between the two germline ends. CDR3 protein: CASSKIMTGDRNFSPLHF. In DNA form, the CDR3 reads TGCGCCAGCAGCAAAATTATGACAGGTGACCGGAATTTTTCACCCCTCCACTTT.

V gene TRBV6-5 combines with J gene TRBJ2-7; D is unresolved. The CDR3 loop spans 12 amino acids. Between the trimmed V and J ends, which lost 6 bases and 4 bases, there was a span of 10 bases. Per germline, CDR1 MNHEY and CDR2 SVGAGI. Here the CDR3 DNA reads TGTGCCAGCAGAGACTCTGTATACGAGCAGTACTTC. Amino acids: CASRDSVYEQYF.

This clone occurred once. The rearrangement uses TRBV7-2 and TRBJ1-2, with TRBD1 as a possible D gene (6 bases). In germline, CDR1 is SGHTA, CDR2 FQGNSA. CDR3 size: 15 residues. Trimming stripped 1 base from V and 6 bases from J, with 15 bases between. The DNA for the CDR3 is TGTGCCAGCAGCTTAGGGGGCAGGGGACCGGATGGCTACACCTTC. Translation: CASSLGGRGPDGYTF.

The chain has TRBV5-1 and TRBJ2-3; 8 bases match TRBD1. Germline trimming cut 3 bases from V and 2 bases from J; bases unmatched to any gene: 11. CDR3 length: 17 residues. Germline V gene lookup returns CDR1 SGHRS and CDR2 YFSETQ. CDR3 residues: CASSWLGTGGYTDTQYF. The CDR3 DNA reads as TGCGCCAGCAGCTGGTTGGGTACAGGGGGATACACAGATACGCAGTATTTT.

The V and J genes are TRBV7-6 and TRBJ2-3; 7 bases map to TRBD1. Germline CDR1 reads SGHVS; CDR2 reads FNYEAQ. The CDR3 is 16 residues long. V was pared by 2 bases and J by 2 bases, with 7 bases of the junction left unmatched. CDR3 nucleotide sequence: TGTGCCAGCAGCTTATCCTGGACAGGAACCACAGATACGCAGTATTTT. Its translation: CASSLSWTGTTDTQYF.

The rearrangement links TRBV24-1 to TRBJ2-1, with 9 bases lining up with TRBD1. The trim removed 3 bases at V and 7 bases at J, leaving 12 bases unmatched. Germline CDR1 reads KGHDR; CDR2 reads SFDVKD. The CDR3 is made up of 17 amino acids. The CDR3 DNA reads as TGTGCCACCAGTGATCCCAGCGTTGGACAGGGGATGAATGAGCAGTTCTTC. Translation: CATSDPSVGQGMNEQFF.

The chain is built from TRBV13 and TRBJ2-2; 13 positions agree with TRBD2. This CDR3 is built from 16 residues. In germline, CDR1 is PRHDT, CDR2 FYEKMQ (reference sequence). V shed 4 bases, J shed 7 bases, and the junction held 6 bases outside the gene matches. Here the CDR3 reads CASSYGLAGAVGELFF. For the CDR3, the DNA is TGTGCCAGCAGCTATGGACTAGCGGGAGCTGTCGGGGAGCTGTTTTTT.